Listed here are 19 T cell receptor beta chains from one sample, sequenced in a study of T cell repertoires in cytomegalovirus infection. TCRdb independently ran MiXCR on the reads; one entry per CDR3 protein. The sample includes about 770,000 distinct CDR3 sequences, 25% to 35% seen only once; the top ten take around 13%. These receptors are not linked to any known antigen. The material sequenced was cultured CD8+ T cells from PBMCs, taken from culture after CMV antigen stimulation. These receptors were taken from a human donor in good health (CMV status not recorded). Some clones in this sample may be carry-over from other donors' samples.

The chain couples TRBV5-1 to TRBJ2-1; D gene ambiguous. This CDR3 is 15 amino acids long. Trimming removed 0 bases from V and 5 bases from J, with 12 bases in between. The V gene's germline CDR1 is SGHRS and CDR2 YFSETQ. CDR3 loop: CASSLEPAGNNEQFF. The CDR3 bases are TGCGCCAGCAGCTTGGAGCCTGCAGGAAACAATGAGCAGTTCTTC.

The chain employs TRBV27 and TRBJ1-5; 7 nucleotides line up with TRBD1. Unmatched junction bases numbered 6, after V lost 5 bases and J lost 5 bases. Germline CDR1 and CDR2: MNHEY and SMNVEV (reference sequence). The CDR3 extends over 14 amino acids. The CDR3 region is CASSNSGTDQPQHF. The CDR3, as DNA: TGTGCCAGCAGTAACTCCGGGACAGATCAGCCCCAGCATTTT.

The V call is TRBV19, the J call TRBJ1-1; D is unresolved. From germline, CDR1 is LNHDA and CDR2 SQIVND (reference sequence). The CDR3 consists of 12 residues. Trimming pared 7 bases from V and 2 bases from J, leaving 8 bases between. CDR3 in amino acids: CASMDVNTEAFF. CDR3 nucleotides: TGTGCCAGTATGGATGTTAACACTGAAGCTTTCTTT.

This chain joins TRBV24-1 and TRBJ2-1, with D perhaps TRBD1 (5 bases). There are 17 residues in the CDR3. Trimming removed 4 bases from V and 4 bases from J, with 19 bases in between. Germline assignment: CDR1 KGHDR and CDR2 SFDVKD. As DNA, the CDR3 is TGTGCCACCAGTGAGGGGCGGCAGAAGGGGCCGTACAATGAGCAGTTCTTC. Its protein product is CATSEGRQKGPYNEQFF.

This chain uses TRBV28 with TRBJ2-5, with 10 bases that match TRBD2. Germline-derived CDR1 and CDR2 are MDHEN and SYDVKM. This CDR3 has 17 residues. The V gene end was trimmed by 6 bases and the J gene end by 5 bases; junction bases not matched to a gene: 15. The CDR3 bases are TGTGCCAGCAGCCCTAACGTCCGAGCGGGGGGGCTTGAGACCCAGTACTTC. Amino acid sequence: CASSPNVRAGGLETQYF.

This clonotype turned up a few times. V gene TRBV5-1 combines with J gene TRBJ2-6; 8 bases are a match to TRBD1. The germline V gene encodes CDR1 SGHRS and CDR2 YFSETQ. The CDR3 spans 18 residues. With V trimmed by 0 bases and J by 4 bases, 9 bases remained unmatched. The CDR3 DNA reads TGCGCCAGCAGCTTGGCGGCCAGGGGGCTAACGGGGGCCAACGTCCTGACTTTC. Its protein product is CASSLAARGLTGANVLTF.

The chain joins TRBV6-1 to TRBJ1-1; 7 bases match TRBD1. This CDR3 contains 13 residues. Trimming at V came to 5 bases and at J to 5 bases, leaving 5 bases not matched to a gene. Germline V gives CDR1 MNHNS, CDR2 SASEGT. The CDR3 loop reads CASSQKDRTEAFF. The CDR3 coding sequence is TGTGCCAGCAGTCAGAAGGACAGGACTGAAGCTTTCTTT.

This clonotype was recorded at least ten times. CDR3 loop: CASSLAGQAKNIQYF. The CDR3 coding sequence is TGTGCCAGCAGCTTAGCAGGGCAAGCCAAAAACATTCAGTACTTC. The chain joins TRBV7-8 to TRBJ2-4; unclear D gene. V gave up 0 bases and J gave up 0 bases, with 6 bases separating them. The CDR3 is 15 amino acids. From germline, CDR1 is SGHVS and CDR2 FQNEAQ.

The genes are TRBV14 and TRBJ2-2; D gene uncertain. V gave up 1 base and J gave up 5 bases, with 11 bases separating them. This CDR3 region has 15 residues. Germline CDR1 reads SGHDN; CDR2 reads FVKESK. CDR3 bases: TGTGCCAGCAGCCAAGGACAAACAAAGACCGGGGAGCTGTTTTTT. This gives the protein CASSQGQTKTGELFF.

In its sample, this clonotype was seen a few times. The V call is TRBV5-6, the J call TRBJ2-5, with 9 bases aligning to TRBD1. CDR3 length: 15 residues. Germline V lookup: CDR1 SGHDT, CDR2 YYEEEE. V was pared by 0 bases and J by 5 bases, with 5 bases of the junction left unmatched. CDR3: CASSLDGTGMETQYF. The CDR3 DNA follows: TGTGCCAGCAGCTTGGACGGGACAGGGATGGAGACCCAGTACTTC.

V usage is TRBV7-9 and J usage is TRBJ2-3; 10 bases line up with TRBD1. The V gene end was trimmed by 5 bases and the J gene end by 5 bases; junction bases not matched to a gene: 10. The CDR3 is 16 amino acids. Germline V gives CDR1 SEHNR, CDR2 FQNEAQ (reference sequence). CDR3 sequence reads: CASSPNPDRGRDTQYF. DNA of the CDR3: TGTGCCAGCAGCCCTAATCCTGACAGGGGGCGAGATACGCAGTATTTT.

CDR3 amino acids: CASEDGRRYEQYV. The DNA of the CDR3 is TGTGCCAGCGAAGATGGGAGGCGCTACGAGCAGTACGTC. V and J are TRBV6-2 or TRBV6-3 and TRBJ2-7, with TRBD2 as a possible D gene (6 bases). The CDR3 consists of 13 residues. Trimming took 8 bases from V and 3 from J, leaving 14 bases between them. Germline V lookup: CDR1 MNHEY, CDR2 SVGEGT.

CDR3 protein: CASSETGIGYNEQFF. The CDR3 region has the DNA TGTGCCAGCAGCGAGACTGGTATCGGCTACAATGAGCAGTTCTTC. The rearrangement uses TRBV11-3 and TRBJ2-1, with D unclear. Trimming took off 5 bases at V and 3 bases at J, with 14 bases between the two ends. The germline gives CDR1 SGHNT, CDR2 YENEEA. The CDR3 extends over 15 amino acids.

This clonotype was counted a single time. The chain is built from TRBV5-5 and TRBJ2-7, with 8 bases fitting TRBD1. The CDR3 length is 15 residues. The germline V gene has CDR1 SGHKS and CDR2 YYEKEE (reference sequence). V dropped 2 bases and J dropped 3; count of bases not matched to a gene: 7. This CDR3 is CASSFPWTGFYEQYF. CDR3 sequence (DNA): TGTGCCAGCAGCTTCCCTTGGACAGGGTTCTACGAGCAGTACTTC. The whole variable domain, filled in from reference TRBV5-5 and TRBJ2-7, reads DAGVTQSPTHLIKTRGQQVTLRCSPISGHKSVSWYQQVLGQGPQFIFQYYEKEERGRGNFPDRFSARQFPNYSSELNVNALLLGDSALYLCASSFPWTGFYEQYFGPGTRLTVT.

J is TRBJ2-1 and V is TRBV13; D remains ambiguous. Germline CDR1 PRHDT, CDR2 FYEKMQ (reference sequence). V was shortened by 6 bases and J by 12 bases, with 18 bases between the two germline ends. This CDR3 region has 13 residues. CDR3 region: CASRSPIPGWQFF. The CDR3 coding sequence is TGTGCCAGCAGATCCCCTATTCCGGGTTGGCAGTTCTTC.

There are a few counts of this clonotype. V and J are TRBV2 and TRBJ2-7, with D unclear. The V gene's germline CDR1 is SNHLY and CDR2 FYNNEI. V shed 3 bases and J shed 0 bases, with 15 bases lying between them. The CDR3 runs 16 residues. The CDR3 protein is CASSDPSLDRSYEQYV. DNA for the CDR3: TGTGCCAGCAGTGACCCCTCTCTGGACCGCTCCTACGAGCAGTACGTC.

About this clonotype itself: At one boundary the junction diverges from the germline segment, which might be a read error. The rearrangement joins TRBV6-1 to TRBJ2-1; 8 nucleotides align to TRBD2. CDR1 is MNHNS, CDR2 SASEGT, per germline. This CDR3 is built from 14 residues. CDR3 DNA: TGTGCCAACAGTGAAGTAACTAGCGGCCCTGAGCAGTTCTTC. It is translated as CANSEVTSGPEQFF.

A single count supports this clonotype. The chain links TRBV19 to TRBJ1-2; 7 positions match TRBD1. The trim removed 7 bases at V and 1 base at J, leaving 15 bases unmatched. This CDR3 spans 17 amino acids. Looked up from germline, CDR1 is LNHDA and CDR2 is SQIVND (reference sequence). The CDR3 region has the DNA TGTGCCAGTATTCCATACCACAGGGGAGATTATAACTATGGCTACACCTTC. This codes for CASIPYHRGDYNYGYTF.

The sample holds many counts of this clonotype. This rearrangement joins TRBV12-3 or TRBV12-4 to TRBJ1-3; tentatively, D is TRBD1 (6 bases). V gave up 5 bases and J gave up 0 bases, with 11 bases separating them. There are 15 residues in the CDR3. The chain's CDR3 is CASSAGDYSGNTIYF. CDR3 nucleotides: TGTGCCAGCAGTGCAGGGGATTACTCTGGAAACACCATATATTTT.